Listed here is a single T cell receptor beta chain. Its antigen is not identified. Some clones are missing from TCRdb's copy, which holds only in-frame ones; the method was immunoSEQ multiplex PCR. The data show about 120,000 clones, approximately 89% seen once. The sample originates from a study of cytomegalovirus exposure and HLA in healthy donors. Study results and limitations: It was 150 to 200 TCR beta chains that were listed as cytomegalovirus-associated.

V lost 3 bases, J lost 10 bases, and 13 bases lay in between. The length of the CDR3 is 13 residues. The V gene's germline CDR1 is SGHTA and CDR2 FQGNSA. The TCR originated in a woman in her late teens or twenties in good health and CMV-seronegative. This chain links TRBV7-2 with TRBJ1-5; a weak D match, TRBD1 (6 bases). Sequencing was performed on PBMCs. CDR3 loop: CASSLDSDSPQHF. CDR3 in DNA: TGTGCCAGCAGCTTGGACAGTGATTCTCCCCAGCATTTT. The whole variable domain, filled in from reference TRBV7-2 and TRBJ1-5, reads GAGVSQSPSNKVTEKGKDVELRCDPISGHTALYWYRQSLGQGLEFLIYFQGNSAPDKSGLPSDRFSAERTGGSVSTLTIQRTQQEDSAVYLCASSLDSDSPQHFGDGTRLSIL.